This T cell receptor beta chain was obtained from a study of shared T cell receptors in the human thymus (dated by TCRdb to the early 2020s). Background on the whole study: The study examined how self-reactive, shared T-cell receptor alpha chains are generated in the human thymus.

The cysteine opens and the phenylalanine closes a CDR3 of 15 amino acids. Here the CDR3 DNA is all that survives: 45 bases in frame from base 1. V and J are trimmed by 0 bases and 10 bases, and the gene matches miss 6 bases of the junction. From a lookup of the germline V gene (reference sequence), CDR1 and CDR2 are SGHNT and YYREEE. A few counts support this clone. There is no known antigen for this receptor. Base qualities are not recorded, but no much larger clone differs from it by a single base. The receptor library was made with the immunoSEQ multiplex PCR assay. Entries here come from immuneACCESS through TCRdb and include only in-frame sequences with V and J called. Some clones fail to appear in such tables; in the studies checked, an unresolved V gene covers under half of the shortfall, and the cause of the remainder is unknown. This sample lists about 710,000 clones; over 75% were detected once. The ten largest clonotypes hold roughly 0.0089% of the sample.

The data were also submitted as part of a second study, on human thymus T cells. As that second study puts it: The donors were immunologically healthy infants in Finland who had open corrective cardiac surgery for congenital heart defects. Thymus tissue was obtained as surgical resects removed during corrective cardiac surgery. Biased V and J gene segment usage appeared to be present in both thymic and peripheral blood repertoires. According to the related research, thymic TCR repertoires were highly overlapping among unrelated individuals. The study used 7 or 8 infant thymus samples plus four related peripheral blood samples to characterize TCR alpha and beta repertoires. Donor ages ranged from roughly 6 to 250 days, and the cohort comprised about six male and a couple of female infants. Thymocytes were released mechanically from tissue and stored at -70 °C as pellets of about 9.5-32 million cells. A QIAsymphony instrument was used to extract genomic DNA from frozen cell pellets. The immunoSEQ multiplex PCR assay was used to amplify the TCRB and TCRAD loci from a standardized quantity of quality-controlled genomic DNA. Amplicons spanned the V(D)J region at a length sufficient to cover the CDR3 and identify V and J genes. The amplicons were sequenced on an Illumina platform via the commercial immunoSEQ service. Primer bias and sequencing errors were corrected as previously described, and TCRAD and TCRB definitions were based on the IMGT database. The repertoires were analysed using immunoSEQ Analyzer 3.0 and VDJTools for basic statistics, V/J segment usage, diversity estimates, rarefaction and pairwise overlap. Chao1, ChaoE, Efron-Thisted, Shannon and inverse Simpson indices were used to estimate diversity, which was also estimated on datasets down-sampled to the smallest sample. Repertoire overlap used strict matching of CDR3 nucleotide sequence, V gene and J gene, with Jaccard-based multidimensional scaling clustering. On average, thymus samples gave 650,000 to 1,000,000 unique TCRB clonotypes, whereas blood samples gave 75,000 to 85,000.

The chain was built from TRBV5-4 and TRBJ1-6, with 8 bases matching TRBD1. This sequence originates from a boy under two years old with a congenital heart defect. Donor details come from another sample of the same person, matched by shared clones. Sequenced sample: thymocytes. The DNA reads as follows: TGTGCCAGCAGCTTGGAGGGCAGGGGGCTCTCACCCCTCCACTTT. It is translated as CASSLEGRGLSPLHF.